Described below is a single T cell receptor (beta chain) sequence and its context. Its matching antigen is unknown. These data belong to a study of blood T cells in healthy people across ages. General study points: PBMCs left unsorted prevented a conclusive naive versus antigen-experienced comparison.

Germline assignment: CDR1 MNHEY and CDR2 SVGAGI. The V end lost 0 bases, the J end lost 7 bases, and 16 bases lay between the germline ends. The length of the CDR3 is 15 residues. Isolating PBMCs gave at least 6.5 million of these cells per sample. PCR was performed a second time for about 6 to 12 cycles using a sample-barcoded 5' primer and a J-beta primer mix. One entry per CDR3 protein, called by TCRdb with MiXCR from the 5' RACE reads. The sample contains hundreds of thousands of distinct CDR3 sequences, around 32% of which appear only once. V and J are TRBV6-5 and TRBJ2-7, with a possible D match to TRBD1 (6 bases). Sequencing was carried out using blood. The sequence was obtained from a woman of 80 years or more in good health. The CDR3 loop reads CASSYSAGASEEQYF. The CDR3 DNA reads as TGTGCCAGCAGTTACTCAGCAGGGGCCTCGGAAGAGCAGTACTTC.